The 8 T cell receptor beta chains reported below all come from one sample, sequenced in a study of blood T cell repertoires in COVID-19. The assay was immunoSEQ multiplex PCR, and TCRdb's table has in-frame clones only and misses some. The table lists hundreds of thousands of clones, 83% of them singletons, with about 2.5% in the top ten. Sequenced sample: peripheral blood. The receptors shown here come from a woman aged 40 to 50 with active or convalescent COVID-19.

The rearrangement uses TRBV24-1 and TRBJ2-7, with 8 bases that match TRBD2. The CDR3 length is 15 residues. In germline, CDR1 is KGHDR, CDR2 SFDVKD. V gave up 6 bases and J gave up 0 bases; unmatched junction bases: 6. CDR3 sequence reads: CATSKAGTSSYEQYF. The CDR3, as DNA: TGTGCCACCAGTAAAGCGGGGACTAGCTCCTACGAGCAGTACTTC.

V usage is TRBV4-1 and J usage is TRBJ2-1, with 12 bases aligning to TRBD2. CDR1 MGHRA and CDR2 YSYEKL come from the germline V gene. The ends lost 4 bases at V and 8 bases at J; junction bases unmatched: 6. The CDR3 contains 15 residues. The CDR3 nucleotides read TGCGCCAGCAGCCTGACTAGCGGGAGAGAGGATGAGCAGTTCTTC. Residues: CASSLTSGREDEQFF.

This clone turned up a few times. This chain uses TRBV18 with TRBJ2-1; 8 positions match TRBD2. Germline-derived CDR1 and CDR2 are KGHSH and LQKENI. V trimming: 6 bases; J trimming: 2 bases; junction bases outside the gene matches: 9. This CDR3 is 16 amino acids long. The CDR3 protein is CASSVSGSPTYNEQFF. CDR3 in DNA: TGTGCCAGCTCGGTAAGCGGGAGTCCAACCTACAATGAGCAGTTCTTC.

The chain links TRBV5-4 to TRBJ2-1, with D perhaps matching TRBD1 (5 bases). Germline loops: CDR1 SGHNT, CDR2 YYREEE (reference sequence). The CDR3 length is 16 residues. V was clipped by 0 bases and J by 3 bases, with 13 bases between them. This CDR3 is CASSLGGAGHYNEQFF. The CDR3 nucleotides read TGTGCCAGCAGCTTGGGTGGGGCAGGGCACTACAATGAGCAGTTCTTC. The variable domain in full, with the rest retrieved from reference TRBV5-4 and TRBJ2-1, is ETGVTQSPTHLIKTRGQQVTLRCSSQSGHNTVSWYQQALGQGPQFIFQYYREEENGRGNFPPRFSGLQFPNYSSELNVNALELDDSALYLCASSLGGAGHYNEQFFGPGTRLTVL.

A word on this clone: Germline is not matched at one junction end, which may reflect a read error. The rearrangement joins TRBV18 to TRBJ1-1; D gene uncertain. The CDR3 runs to 11 residues. The germline CDR1 and CDR2 sequences are KGHSH and LQKENI. The CDR3 here is CASSQRYETVF. DNA for the CDR3: TGTGCCAGCTCCCAACGGTACGAAACGGTCTTT.

The chain has TRBV10-3 and TRBJ2-5; maybe TRBD2 (7 bases). CDR3 length equals 13 residues. Germline V gene data show CDR1 as ENHRY and CDR2 as SYGVKD. Trimming shortened V by 3 bases and J by 5 bases, and 10 bases separated the two germline ends. The chain's CDR3 is CAISDPGGETQYF. The CDR3 bases are TGTGCCATCAGTGACCCGGGGGGCGAGACCCAGTACTTC.

This chain joins TRBV10-3 and TRBJ2-7; the match to TRBD1 covers 10 bases. Losses at the gene ends were 0 bases for V and 4 bases for J; bases not matched to a gene: 3. Germline CDR1 ENHRY, CDR2 SYGVKD. The CDR3 has 15 residues. For the CDR3, the DNA is TGTGCCATCAGTGAGTCTGCGGGACAGGGGTACGAGCAGTACTTC. This encodes CAISESAGQGYEQYF.

V gene TRBV5-4 combines with J gene TRBJ2-2; D perhaps matches TRBD2 (8 bases). This CDR3 has 16 residues. CDR1 is SGHNT and CDR2 is YYREEE in the germline V gene (reference sequence). V was pared by 4 bases and J by 7 bases, with 20 bases between. CDR3 residues: CASSPGLAQGDGELFF. The CDR3 coding sequence is TGTGCCAGCAGCCCCGGACTAGCCCAGGGGGACGGGGAGCTGTTTTTT.